Listed below are T cell receptor beta chains from one sample, sequenced in a study of T cells in Graves' hyperthyroidism and ophthalmopathy. TCRdb re-called the multiplex PCR reads through MiXCR, storing one row per CDR3 protein. This table holds more than 500,000 distinct CDR3 sequences, roughly 15% found once. Sequenced input: blood. The receptors derive from a woman younger than 45 with Graves' ophthalmopathy. The CDR3 runs from the conserved cysteine through the conserved F or W. A D gene is named only where the DNA matches it firmly. Only some rows state a clone size, as once, few, many or a class for expanded clones.

>TRBV28|.|TRBJ2-7|many
CASSLLMRPYEQYF
TGTGCCAGCAGTTTATTAATGCGGCCCTACGAGCAGTACTTC
>TRBV5-5|TRBD2|TRBJ2-1|.
CAWRSGSKNEQFF
TGTGCCTGGAGGAGCGGGAGTAAAAATGAGCAGTTCTTC
>TRBV2|TRBD2|TRBJ2-7|many
CASRRRLAGDYEQYF
TGTGCCAGCAGGAGGAGACTAGCGGGAGACTACGAGCAGTACTTC
>TRBV2|TRBD1|TRBJ2-3|many
CASSDEGQGMADTQYF
TGTGCCAGCAGTGACGAGGGACAGGGTATGGCAGATACGCAGTATTTT
>TRBV29-1|TRBD1|TRBJ2-1|many
CSVAGQDLDEQFF
TGCAGCGTCGCGGGACAGGACCTGGATGAGCAGTTCTTC
>TRBV5-6|TRBD1|TRBJ1-3|many
CASSFGTAGNTIYF
TGTGCCAGCAGCTTTGGGACAGCTGGAAACACCATATATTTT
>TRBV4-3|.|TRBJ1-2|.
CASSQDLGDTNYGYTF
TGCGCCAGCAGCCAAGATCTAGGTGATACAAACTATGGCTACACCTTC
>TRBV6-2/TRBV6-3|.|TRBJ1-1|.
CASSYVENTEAFF
TGTGCCAGCAGTTACGTTGAGAACACTGAAGCTTTCTTT
>TRBV7-3|TRBD1|TRBJ2-6|.
CASSQPRDRDWSGANVLTF
TGTGCCAGCAGTCAACCCCGGGACAGGGATTGGTCTGGGGCCAACGTCCTGACTTTC
>TRBV20-1|.|TRBJ1-1|many
CSARGSETLNTEAFF
TGCAGTGCTAGAGGGTCCGAAACGCTAAACACTGAAGCTTTCTTT
>TRBV5-6|.|TRBJ1-4|few
CASSTRRGNADEKLFF
TGTGCCAGCAGCACCCGGAGAGGTAACGCGGACGAAAAACTGTTTTTT
>TRBV29-1|.|TRBJ2-1|many
CSVRTLEYNEQFF
TGCAGCGTTAGAACATTGGAGTACAATGAGCAGTTCTTC
>TRBV19|.|TRBJ1-1|few
CASSIKGPTEAFF
TGTGCCAGTAGTATCAAGGGGCCAACTGAAGCTTTCTTT
>TRBV9|TRBD2|TRBJ2-3|.
CASSHPTAGTRTDTQYF
TGTGCCAGCAGCCATCCCACAGCGGGAACTAGAACAGATACGCAGTATTTT
>TRBV6-1|.|TRBJ2-7|.
CASSEPIYEQYF
TGTGCCAGCAGTGAACCCATCTACGAGCAGTACTTC
>TRBV7-2|.|TRBJ2-3|.
CASRAGGGLDTQYF
TGTGCCAGCAGAGCAGGGGGGGGCTTAGATACGCAGTATTTT
>TRBV11-1|.|TRBJ1-1|many
CASSLSWVSEAFF
TGTGCCAGCAGCTTATCCTGGGTTTCTGAAGCTTTCTTT
>TRBV6-1|.|TRBJ1-4|few
CASSVQSLNEKLFF
TGTGCCAGCAGCGTACAGTCCTTAAATGAAAAACTGTTTTTT
>TRBV30|TRBD1|TRBJ1-2|many
CAWGTGTGYGYTF
TGTGCCTGGGGGACCGGGACAGGCTATGGCTACACCTTC
>TRBV19|.|TRBJ2-3|.
CASSDLAGDGDTQYF
TGTGCCAGTAGTGATTTGGCAGGGGACGGAGATACGCAGTATTTT
>TRBV20-1|.|TRBJ2-7|many
CSASVSYEQYF
TGCAGTGCTAGTGTCAGCTACGAGCAGTACTTC
>TRBV6-1|TRBD1|TRBJ2-6|.
CASSSGQGVTAGANVLTF
TGTGCCAGCAGTTCAGGACAGGGGGTTACGGCTGGGGCCAACGTCCTGACTTTC
>TRBV9|TRBD1|TRBJ2-5|few
CASIGTGGEETQYF
TGTGCCAGCATTGGGACAGGGGGGGAAGAGACCCAGTACTTC
>TRBV4-3|TRBD2|TRBJ2-1|few
CASSQDLTSSGEQFF
TGCGCCAGCAGCCAAGATTTGACTAGCTCGGGTGAGCAGTTCTTC
>TRBV29-1|.|TRBJ2-1|few
CSVNNRPVEQFF
TGCAGCGTTAATAACCGTCCGGTTGAGCAGTTCTTC
>TRBV20-1|TRBD2|TRBJ2-2|many
CSARRLAGDTGELFF
TGCAGTGCTAGACGACTAGCGGGAGACACCGGGGAGCTGTTTTTT
>TRBV28|TRBD1|TRBJ2-4|.
CASRETGEKNIQYF
TGTGCCAGCCGAGAGACAGGGGAAAAAAACATTCAGTACTTC
>TRBV9|TRBD2|TRBJ2-1|.
CASSPIAGAYNEQFF
TGTGCCAGCAGCCCGATAGCGGGAGCTTACAATGAGCAGTTCTTC
>TRBV28|TRBD2|TRBJ2-5|few
CASNIFGRNQYF
TGTGCCAGCAATATTTTCGGGAGGAATCAGTACTTC
>TRBV28|TRBD2|TRBJ2-7|few
CASWGGSYEQYF
TGTGCCTCCTGGGGGGGTTCCTACGAGCAGTACTTC
>TRBV5-6|TRBD2|TRBJ2-1|many
CASSLTAGDPLNEQFF
TGTGCCAGCAGCTTGACAGCGGGAGACCCCCTGAATGAGCAGTTCTTC
>TRBV6-1|.|TRBJ2-7|.
CASSRHPYEQYF
TGTGCCAGCAGTCGACATCCCTACGAGCAGTACTTC
>TRBV12-3/TRBV12-4|.|TRBJ1-4|few
CASSDRASSSDEKLFF
TGTGCCAGCAGTGACCGGGCCTCTTCCTCTGATGAAAAACTGTTTTTT
>TRBV2|.|TRBJ1-1|many
CASRKDGNTEAFF
TGTGCCAGCAGAAAGGACGGGAACACTGAAGCTTTCTTT
>TRBV3-1|.|TRBJ1-4|many
CASSQTAGSGNEKLFF
TGTGCCAGCAGCCAAACAGCAGGGTCTGGTAATGAAAAACTGTTTTTT
>TRBV6-5|TRBD2|TRBJ2-1|few
CASSYSFWREDDEQFF
TGTGCCAGCAGTTACTCGTTTTGGCGGGAGGACGATGAGCAGTTCTTC
>TRBV11-2|TRBD1|TRBJ2-1|.
CASSPRDRGSRNEQFF
TGTGCCAGCAGCCCCCGGGACAGGGGGAGTAGGAATGAGCAGTTCTTC
>TRBV20-1|TRBD1|TRBJ1-1|many
CSASSRGRPSAEAFF
TGCAGTGCTAGTTCCAGGGGGCGCCCTAGCGCTGAAGCTTTCTTT
>TRBV20-1|.|TRBJ2-1|.
CSAMGYLYNEQFF
TGCAGTGCTATGGGCTACTTATACAATGAGCAGTTCTTC
>TRBV19|TRBD2|TRBJ2-2|.
CASSIRGGGAGELFF
TGTGCCAGTAGTATACGGGGGGGGGGCGCCGGGGAGCTGTTTTTT
>TRBV6-1|.|TRBJ2-3|few
CATRHGIGVRPSTDTQYF
TGTGCCACCCGACACGGGATAGGAGTCCGCCCTAGCACAGATACGCAGTATTTT
>TRBV12-5|.|TRBJ2-1|few
CASGRDVNNEQFF
TGTGCTAGTGGTCGGGACGTCAACAATGAGCAGTTCTTC